These 16 T cell receptor beta chains came from one sample sequenced in a study of OX40 agonist ivuxolimab in advanced cancers. Generated by immunoSEQ multiplex PCR, the TCRdb table keeps only in-frame clones and is missing some. This table holds around 95,000 clones, around 93% found once. Sequenced material: CD4+ or CD8+ T cells sorted from blood, taken in a trial of the OX40 agonist ivuxolimab. These receptors were taken from an adult with an advanced solid tumor such as melanoma, head and neck, liver or kidney cancer.

The V and J genes are TRBV18 and TRBJ2-1; 9 bases are shared with TRBD2. The length of the CDR3 is 15 residues. Trimming took 2 bases from V and 5 from J; bases not matched to a gene: 4. In germline, CDR1 is KGHSH, CDR2 LQKENI. Written as DNA, the CDR3 is TGTGCCAGCTCACCAAGCGGGACTAGCCACAATGAGCAGTTCTTC. Translation gives CASSPSGTSHNEQFF.

This chain joins TRBV6-5 and TRBJ1-1; no reliable D call. Germline V gene sequence: CDR1 MNHEY, CDR2 SVGAGI. The CDR3 covers 12 residues. V was trimmed by 9 bases and J by 1 base, leaving 9 bases between them. The CDR3, as DNA: TGTGCCAGTCGAACGGCGAACACTGAAGCTTTCTTT. Translating it yields CASRTANTEAFF.

The V gene is TRBV28, the J gene TRBJ1-3, with 7 positions matching TRBD1. After removal of 3 bases from V and 0 bases from J, the junction contained 8 bases not matched to a gene. This CDR3 region has 17 residues. The V gene's germline CDR1 is MDHEN and CDR2 SYDVKM. Here the CDR3 DNA reads TGTGCCAGCAGTTTTCGGAGGACAGGATCCTCTGGAAACACCATATATTTT. Encoded protein: CASSFRRTGSSGNTIYF.

This rearrangement joins TRBV5-1 to TRBJ1-2; 9 bases fit TRBD1. Unmatched junction bases numbered 9, after V lost 4 bases and J lost 8 bases. This CDR3 region has 14 residues. Germline CDR1 and CDR2: SGHRS and YFSETQ. CDR3 sequence reads: CASSRDRAMGGYTF. The CDR3 bases are TGCGCCAGCAGCCGGGACAGGGCCATGGGAGGCTACACCTTC.

The chain joins TRBV27 to TRBJ2-3, with 10 bases that match TRBD2. The CDR3 is 17 amino acids. CDR1 is MNHEY and CDR2 is SMNVEV in the germline V gene (reference sequence). V lost 7 bases to trimming and J lost 6 bases; unmatched junction nucleotides: 16. The CDR3 coding sequence is TGTGCCAGCAAATTGCGGGGGACTAGCGCGAGCCGGGATACGCAGTATTTT. Translating gives CASKLRGTSASRDTQYF.

This chain joins TRBV5-1 and TRBJ1-5; weak D call: TRBD1 (5 bases). CDR1 is SGHRS and CDR2 is YFSETQ in the germline V gene. V shed 0 bases and J shed 11 bases, with 24 bases lying between them. The CDR3 totals 17 residues. CDR3 amino acids: CASSLARELLLIRAQHF. The DNA for the CDR3 is TGCGCCAGCAGCTTGGCCCGAGAACTCCTCCTAATCAGGGCCCAGCATTTT.

In this sample, this clone turned up once. This chain uses TRBV5-1 with TRBJ2-6; D remains unclear. The CDR3 has 16 amino acids. Germline loops: CDR1 SGHRS, CDR2 YFSETQ. Trimming shortened V by 1 base and J by 1 base, and 9 bases separated the two germline ends. This chain's CDR3 is CASSLQAGSGANVLTF. CDR3 coding DNA: TGCGCCAGCAGCTTGCAGGCAGGTTCTGGGGCCAACGTCCTGACTTTC.

J is TRBJ2-3 and V is TRBV7-9, with 10 bases fitting TRBD1. Per the germline V gene, CDR1 is SEHNR and CDR2 is FQNEAQ (reference sequence). The J segment lost 3 bases and the V segment lost 3 bases, leaving 3 bases of the junction unmatched. The CDR3 runs to 15 residues. The DNA of the CDR3 is TGTGCCAGCAGCTTGTCGGGACAGGGGACAGATACGCAGTATTTT. Its translation: CASSLSGQGTDTQYF.

The CDR3 spells CAWSPDRYYEQYF. The CDR3 DNA follows: TGTGCCTGGAGTCCTGACAGGTACTACGAGCAGTACTTC. This chain joins TRBV30 and TRBJ2-7; D is possibly TRBD1 (6 bases). Between the trimmed V and J ends, which lost 2 bases and 3 bases, there was a span of 11 bases. Looked up from germline, CDR1 is GTSNPN and CDR2 is SVGIG (reference sequence). CDR3 length equals 13 residues.

The CDR3 reads CAWAGTASEAFF. The CDR3 DNA is TGTGCCTGGGCCGGGACAGCCTCTGAAGCTTTCTTT. V gene TRBV30 combines with J gene TRBJ1-1, with 7 bases identical to TRBD1. The CDR3 runs to 12 residues. Germline trimming cut 5 bases from V and 6 bases from J; bases unmatched to any gene: 6. Germline V lookup: CDR1 GTSNPN, CDR2 SVGIG (reference sequence).

The chain employs TRBV28 and TRBJ1-5, with a possible D match to TRBD1 (6 bases). The germline CDR1 and CDR2 sequences are MDHEN and SYDVKM. V dropped 5 bases and J dropped 1 base, with 15 bases sitting between them. The CDR3 contains 16 residues. The CDR3 region is CASSPTAGASNQPQHF. The DNA for the CDR3 is TGTGCCAGCAGTCCGACGGCAGGGGCCAGCAATCAGCCCCAGCATTTT. Combining the CDR3 with reference TRBV28 and TRBJ1-5 gives the whole variable domain DVKVTQSSRYLVKRTGEKVFLECVQDMDHENMFWYRQDPGLGLRLIYFSYDVKMKEKGDIPEGYSVSREKKERFSLILESASTNQTSMYLCASSPTAGASNQPQHFGDGTRLSIL.

The chain couples TRBV5-4 to TRBJ2-3; 13 nucleotides match TRBD2. This CDR3 contains 15 residues. The V gene's germline CDR1 is SGHNT and CDR2 YYREEE (reference sequence). Trimming removed 2 bases from V and 9 bases from J; junction bases left unmatched: 6. Here the CDR3 reads CASSFGTSGILTQYF. For the CDR3, the DNA is TGTGCCAGCAGCTTCGGGACTAGCGGGATTTTAACGCAGTATTTT.

The chain is built from TRBV28 and TRBJ1-5; 10 bases agree with TRBD1. The CDR3 is 13 residues long. From germline, CDR1 is MDHEN and CDR2 SYDVKM. With 6 bases clipped from V and 6 bases from J, the junction kept 2 bases outside the gene matches. The CDR3 is CASRGTGVQPQHF. In DNA, the CDR3 is TGTGCCAGCAGAGGGACAGGGGTTCAGCCCCAGCATTTT.

This clone was counted a single time. The gene calls are TRBV18 and TRBJ2-7; 7 bases align to TRBD1. With V trimmed by 3 bases and J by 2 bases, 4 bases remained unmatched. Germline V CDR1 and CDR2: KGHSH, LQKENI. The CDR3 runs 14 residues. The CDR3 nucleotides read TGTGCCAGCTCACCCGAGACAGGGACCTACGAGCAGTACTTC. Protein: CASSPETGTYEQYF.

J is TRBJ2-3 and V is TRBV4-3; D gene uncertain. The germline CDR1 and CDR2 sequences are LGHNA and YSLEER. Trimming left V 4 bases short and J 1 base short, with 12 bases between. This CDR3 comprises 15 residues. The CDR3 reads CASSPERWGTDTQYF. Written as DNA, the CDR3 is TGCGCCAGCAGCCCTGAAAGGTGGGGCACAGATACGCAGTATTTT.

In this sample, this clone turned up once. The gene calls are TRBV9 and TRBJ2-5; 12 bases line up with TRBD2. CDR3 length: 17 residues. Trimming removed 7 bases from V and 4 bases from J; junction bases left unmatched: 14. Germline V gene sequence: CDR1 SGDLS, CDR2 YYNGEE. The DNA for the CDR3 is TGTGCCAGCTCCCTTACACCGACTAGCGGGAGTGCAGAGACCCAGTACTTC. Translating it yields CASSLTPTSGSAETQYF.